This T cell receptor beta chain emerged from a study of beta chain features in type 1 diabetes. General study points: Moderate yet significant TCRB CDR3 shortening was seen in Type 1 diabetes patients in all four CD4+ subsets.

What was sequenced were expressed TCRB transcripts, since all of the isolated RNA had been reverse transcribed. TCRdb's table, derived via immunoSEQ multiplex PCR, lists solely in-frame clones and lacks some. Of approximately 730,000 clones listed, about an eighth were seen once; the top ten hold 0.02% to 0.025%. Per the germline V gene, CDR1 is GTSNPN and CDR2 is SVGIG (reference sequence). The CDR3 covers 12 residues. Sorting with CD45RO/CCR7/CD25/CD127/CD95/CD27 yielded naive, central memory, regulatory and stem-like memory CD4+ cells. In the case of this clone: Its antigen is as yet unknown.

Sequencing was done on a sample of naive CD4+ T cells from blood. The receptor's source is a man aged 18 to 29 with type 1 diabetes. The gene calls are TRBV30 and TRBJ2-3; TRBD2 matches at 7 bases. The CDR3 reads CALAEGSDTQYF. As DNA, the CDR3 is TGTGCGCTAGCGGAGGGATCCGATACGCAGTATTTT. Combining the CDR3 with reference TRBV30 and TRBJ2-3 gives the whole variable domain SQTIHQWPATLVQPVGSPLSLECTVEGTSNPNLYWYRQAAGRGLQLLFYSVGIGQISSEVPQNLSASRPQDRQFILSSKKLLLSDSGFYLCALAEGSDTQYFGPGTRLTVL.